This entry describes one T cell receptor beta chain. This specimen belongs to a study of technical replicates of blood from a handful of donors. J lost 1 base, V lost 7 bases, and 10 bases had no gene match. The CDR3 is 15 amino acids. CDR1 and CDR2 (germline): SQVTM, ANQGSEA. The table came from immunoSEQ multiplex PCR; TCRdb's copy has only in-frame clones and leaves some out. The sample yields over 55,000 clones, approximately 84% seen once. The sequencing sample was made of PBMCs. The chain couples TRBV29-1 to TRBJ2-5; TRBD2 matches at 9 bases. The sequence came from a human donor in good health. Some clones in this sample may be carry-over from other donors' samples. The CDR3 nucleotides read TGCAGCGGCGGGGCGGGGGGGCCCTTCCAAGAGACCCAGTACTTC. Translation gives CSGGAGGPFQETQYF.